The 32 T cell receptor delta chains in this list originate from one sample, sequenced in a study of γδ T cells in repeated Plasmodium falciparum infection. Bulk repertoires came from Vgamma9/Vdelta2+ or Vdelta2-negative gammadelta T cells flow-sorted from PBMC. TCRdb re-called the multiplex PCR reads via CATT. The table shows 75,000 to 100,000 delta-chain clones, with under 1.5% occurring only once. The sequenced material came from gamma-delta T cells from blood. These receptors came from a pool of human donors (malaria-infected and uninfected, not separated).

As regards this clone: Since a far larger clone is one base different, this is likely a read error. Other DNA sequences of this sample code for an identical CDR3. V is TRDV1 and J is TRDJ1, with TRDD3 matching 13 bases. The J gene is absent in TCRdb and was assigned here via DNA matching to germline. The germline V gene encodes CDR1 TSWWSYY and CDR2 QGS. J gave up 0 bases and V 3 bases, and 31 bases lay outside the gene matches. There are 26 residues in the CDR3. In nucleotides, the CDR3 is TGTGCTCTTGGGGACCCTGCTCAACTCCTACGGCAGAACTGGGGGATACGGTCGGGGTACACCGATAAACTCATCTTT. It translates to CALGDPAQLLRQNWGIRSGYTDKLIF.

The chain has TRDV1 and TRDJ1; D not certain. The J gene, missing from TCRdb, was assigned here through DNA to germline matching. The V and J ends lost 6 bases and 6 bases respectively, with 26 bases between them. This CDR3 spans 17 amino acids. The germline V gene has CDR1 TSWWSYY and CDR2 QGS. CDR3 bases: TGTGCTCTTGGCTTTGTCCCGCACAGGATCCCCCACAATAAACTCATCTTT. Its translation: CALGFVPHRIPHNKLIF.

This clone was detected a few times. The amino acid sequence in TCRdb belongs to a much larger clone and departs from this DNA's translation at residue 9, likely a sequencing read error; the sequence shown is translated from the DNA. The chain employs TRDV2 and TRDJ3, with a possible D match to TRDD3 (5 bases). CDR1 is GEAIGNYY and CDR2 is EKD in the germline V gene. V was cut by 2 bases and J by 2 bases, with 12 bases left in between. CDR3 length: 17 residues. The CDR3 loop is CACDSTGEAWDTRQMFF. As DNA, the CDR3 is TGTGCCTGTGACAGTACTGGTGAGGCCTGGGACACCCGACAGATGTTTTTC.

This clone was counted ten times or more. The junction and the germline gene differ at one end; a read error may be behind it. Here the CDR3 reads CSVQLGETDKLIF. CDR3 DNA sequence: TGCTCCGTACAATTAGGGGAGACCGATAAACTCATCTTT. The chain combines TRDV1 with TRDJ1; a weak D match, TRDD3 (5 bases). Germline values: CDR1 TSWWSYY, CDR2 QGS. This CDR3 region has 13 residues.

This clone has a handful of counts. A far more abundant clone sits one base away, making this likely a read error. The identical CDR3 is also encoded by other nucleotide sequences in the sample. No call exists for the J gene, whereas the V gene is TRDV2; no DNA check was done on the table's D call, TRDD3. This CDR3 spans 17 amino acids. Per the germline V gene, CDR1 is GEAIGNYY and CDR2 is EKD. This chain's CDR3 is CACAALGFSGDGDKLIF. CDR3 bases: TGTGCCTGTGCGGCCCTCGGCTTCTCCGGGGATGGGGATAAGCTCATCTTT.

This clone was detected a few times. TCRdb's entry gives the protein of a much larger clone, which mismatches this DNA's translation at residue 5, likely from a read error; the protein reported here is translated from the DNA. This chain links TRDV1 with TRDJ1; 8 bases are shared with TRDD3. Germline CDR1 TSWWSYY, CDR2 QGS. The CDR3 covers 19 residues. The CDR3 is CALGDLTSFRGIYADKLIF. The CDR3 DNA reads TGTGCTCTTGGGGATCTGACTTCCTTCAGGGGGATATACGCCGATAAGCTCATCTTT.

Regarding this clone: The translation of this DNA and the TCRdb protein of a much larger clone differ at residue 14, probably owing to a read error; the protein shown here is translated from the DNA. The rearrangement links TRDV1 to TRDJ1; TRDD3 matches 10 bases. This CDR3 has 21 amino acids. The ends lost 2 bases at V and 0 bases at J; junction bases unmatched: 18. Germline V gene lookup returns CDR1 TSWWSYY and CDR2 QGS. The chain's CDR3 is CALGECHLDRGGYVYTDKLIF. Here the CDR3 DNA reads TGTGCTCTTGGGGAATGCCACCTAGACCGCGGGGGATACGTGTACACCGATAAACTCATCTTT.

This clone was detected a few times. This DNA translates differently at residue 11 from the TCRdb protein, which is that of a much larger clone; a read error is likely, and the protein shown is the DNA's own translation. The chain recombines TRDV1 with TRDJ1; the D gene could be TRDD2 or TRDD3 (5 bases each). The V end lost 0 bases, the J end lost 0 bases, and 32 bases lay between the germline ends. CDR3 length: 23 residues. The V gene's germline CDR1 is TSWWSYY and CDR2 QGS. The CDR3 region has the DNA TGTGCTCTTGGGGAACTAACCCTACACGGTATATGGTGGGGACCCCCTGACACCGATAAACTCATCTTT. This sequence encodes CALGELTLHGIWWGPPDTDKLIF.

For this clone: The TCRdb protein comes from a much larger clone and disagrees with this DNA's translation at residue 12, likely due to a read error; the protein given here is derived from the DNA. This chain joins TRDV2 and TRDJ1; 8 bases line up with TRDD3. This CDR3 spans 16 amino acids. Germline CDR1 reads GEAIGNYY; CDR2 reads EKD. CDR3 protein: CACVWLGDPHTGKLIF. CDR3 bases: TGTGCCTGTGTTTGGCTGGGGGACCCTCACACCGGTAAACTCATCTTT.

The table lists this clone with many counts. TCRdb's protein for this DNA is that of a much larger clone and differs from the translation at residue 6, likely a read error; the protein shown is the DNA translation. The chain links TRDV2 to TRDJ1; TRDD3 agrees at 7 bases. This CDR3 is 17 amino acids long. V shed 3 bases and J 4 bases; nucleotides not matched to a gene: 16. Germline V gene lookup returns CDR1 GEAIGNYY and CDR2 EKD. CDR3 bases: TGTGCCTGTGACTCGGCACTGGGGATCCCTTCGGGCGATAAACTCATCTTT. As protein: CACDSALGIPSGDKLIF.

This clone was detected ten times or more. This probably arose from a read error, given a far larger clone one base away. The same CDR3 is also encoded by other DNA sequences in this sample. This chain uses TRDV1 with TRDJ1; a possible D gene is TRDD3 (7 bases). Germline assignment: CDR1 TSWWSYY and CDR2 QGS. Trimming stripped 0 bases from V and 6 bases from J, with 32 bases between. The CDR3 is 21 residues long. CDR3 in amino acids: CALGELLLRGSGGLSPHKLIF. The CDR3 coding sequence is TGTGCTCTTGGGGAACTGCTCCTACGTGGCTCTGGGGGCCTCTCCCCCCATAAACTCATCTTT.

This clone was observed at least ten times. The J gene is TRDJ1, the V gene TRDV1; TRDD3 matches 13 bases. V lost 5 bases to trimming and J lost 8 bases; unmatched junction nucleotides: 17. This CDR3 contains 18 residues. Looked up from germline, CDR1 is TSWWSYY and CDR2 is QGS. The CDR3 bases are TGTGCTCTTGGGCCCCCTTCCTACTGGGGGATACGCAAACAGAAACTCATCTTT. Its protein is CALGPPSYWGIRKQKLIF.

This clone was counted only a few times. The likely explanation is a read error, given a far larger clone one base away. This specimen includes other DNA sequences encoding the same CDR3. The chain couples TRDV2 to TRDJ1; a weak D match, TRDD3 (6 bases). TCRdb is silent on the J gene; assignment here came from matching the DNA to germline. CDR1 GEAIGNYY and CDR2 EKD come from the germline V gene. V dropped 3 bases and J dropped 0 bases, with 13 bases sitting between them. This CDR3 region has 15 residues. This CDR3 reads CACDRVMGDTDKLIF. The DNA for the CDR3 is TGTGCCTGTGACCGCGTAATGGGGGACACCGATAAACTCATCTTT.

The sample holds a few counts of this clone. A read error likely explains why the TCRdb protein, taken from a much larger clone, differs from this DNA's translation at residue 4; the protein shown is translated from the DNA. The V gene is TRDV2, the J gene TRDJ3; 12 bases agree with TRDD3. No J gene is reported in TCRdb; it was inferred here by comparing the DNA with germline. CDR3 length: 19 amino acids. Losses at the gene ends were 5 bases for V and 3 bases for J; bases not matched to a gene: 10. The germline V gene has CDR1 GEAIGNYY and CDR2 EKD. The CDR3 loop reads CACGKVLGDTRWDTRQMFF. CDR3 coding DNA: TGTGCCTGTGGCAAAGTACTGGGGGATACACGCTGGGACACCCGACAGATGTTTTTC.

This clone was picked up a small number of times. The protein held in TCRdb is that of a much larger clone and does not match this DNA's translation at residue 5, likely because of a read error; the protein shown is translated from the DNA. The rearrangement joins TRDV2 to TRDJ1; TRDD3 matches 12 bases. Assignment of the J gene here rests on matching the DNA to germline, because TCRdb gives none. This CDR3 has 17 amino acids. CDR1 GEAIGNYY and CDR2 EKD come from the germline V gene. J was trimmed by 3 bases and V by 3 bases; bases with no gene match: 10. For the CDR3, the DNA is TGTGCCTGTGACCCCATCGTACTGGGGGATACTGCCGATAAACTCATCTTT. This codes for CACDPIVLGDTADKLIF.

This clone was recorded a few times. A far more abundant clone sits one base away, making this likely a read error. This CDR3 is also generated by other DNA sequences in the sample. CDR3 amino acids: CACDPLLETDKLIF. DNA of the CDR3: TGTGCCTGTGACCCTTTGCTCGAGACCGATAAACTCATCTTT. The rearrangement uses TRDV2 and TRDJ1; D uncertain. This CDR3 is 14 amino acids long. V was cut by 3 bases and J by 2 bases, with 12 bases left in between. CDR1 is GEAIGNYY and CDR2 is EKD in the germline V gene.

This clone was counted a few times. A read error likely explains this, since a far larger clone differs by one base. Other DNA sequences in this specimen translate into the identical CDR3. The J gene went uncalled, whereas the V gene is TRDV1; the DNA was not used to check the table's D call, TRDD3. The germline gives CDR1 TSWWSYY, CDR2 QGS. The CDR3 totals 25 residues. The CDR3 reads CALGIDFLRSITGGYAPGYTDKLIF. In nucleotides, the CDR3 is TGTGCTCTTGGTATCGACTTTCTGAGGTCCATTACTGGGGGATACGCACCAGGCTACACCGATAAGCTCATCTTT.

In its sample, this clone was seen a few times. V gene TRDV1 combines with J gene TRDJ1; D might be TRDD2 (6 bases). Matching the DNA to germline supplied the J gene, which TCRdb does not give. V lost 3 bases, J lost 1 base, and 21 bases lay in between. The germline gives CDR1 TSWWSYY, CDR2 QGS. The CDR3 has 18 residues. The CDR3 spells CALGDILLPRRGTDKLIF. The CDR3 DNA reads as TGTGCTCTTGGGGACATACTACTTCCTCGGAGGGGCACCGATAAACTCATCTTT.

As regards this clone: The TCRdb protein comes from a much larger clone and disagrees with this DNA's translation at residue 7, likely due to a read error; the protein given here is derived from the DNA. The chain is built from TRDV2 and TRDJ1; 10 positions match TRDD3. Germline-derived CDR1 and CDR2 are GEAIGNYY and EKD. This CDR3 is 20 amino acids long. Trimming removed 0 bases from V and 0 bases from J; junction bases left unmatched: 15. CDR3 region: CACDTEGRLTGGLYTDKLIF. The DNA of the CDR3 is TGTGCCTGTGACACCGAAGGCAGGTTGACTGGGGGATTGTACACCGATAAACTCATCTTT.

Note on this clone: TCRdb records a much larger clone's protein for this DNA, with a difference at residue 4 that likely arises from a read error; the protein given is the translation of the DNA. V gene TRDV1 combines with J gene TRDJ1, with 10 bases aligning to TRDD3. Matching the DNA to germline supplied the J gene, which TCRdb does not give. This CDR3 contains 20 residues. The germline gives CDR1 TSWWSYY, CDR2 QGS. The CDR3 protein is CALEELPTGDWGILTDKLIF. The CDR3 nucleotides are TGTGCTCTTGAGGAACTTCCTACGGGGGACTGGGGGATCCTTACCGATAAACTCATCTTT.

This clone has a handful of counts. One base away lies a much larger clone, so this may be a sequencing read error. The V call is TRDV1, the J call TRDJ1; TRDD3 aligns across 8 bases. The CDR3 spans 17 residues. Germline V lookup: CDR1 TSWWSYY, CDR2 QGS. CDR3 in DNA: TGTGCTCCTGGGGAACGAGTAGGAGTGGGGGATACCGATAAACTCATCTTT. Protein sequence: CAPGERVGVGDTDKLIF.

As concerns this clone: This probably arose from a read error, given a far larger clone one base away. At the DNA level, this CDR3 is encoded by other sequences in the same sample as well. The CDR3 spells CACDTVQGAKNFQGEGDKLIF. The CDR3, as DNA: TGTGCCTGTGACACCGTTCAAGGGGCTAAAAATTTCCAGGGCGAGGGAGATAAACTCATCTTT. V and J are TRDV2 and TRDJ1; D gene unclear. TCRdb records no J gene; here it was assigned by comparing the DNA to germline. Germline CDR1 reads GEAIGNYY; CDR2 reads EKD. V was trimmed by 0 bases and J by 5 bases, leaving 33 bases between them. This CDR3 has 21 residues.

This clone occurred many times. The J gene is TRDJ1, the V gene TRDV1; 9 bases map to TRDD2. The CDR3 totals 22 residues. Losses at the gene ends were 4 bases for V and 11 bases for J; bases not matched to a gene: 35. Per the germline V gene, CDR1 is TSWWSYY and CDR2 is QGS. The CDR3 nucleotides are TGTGCTCTTGGGGTCCCTGGTGGGGCCTTCCTACGGAACATCTGGGGTCCTTTAGGGCTCATCTTT. Its protein is CALGVPGGAFLRNIWGPLGLIF.

This clone was seen repeatedly, ten times or more. This DNA's translation and the protein TCRdb lists, from a much larger clone, do not match at residue 10, likely due to a read error; the protein shown is translated from the DNA. The CDR3 DNA follows: TGTGCCTGTGACATCTGCGCACTGGGGGGTAATAAACTCATCTTT. Amino acid sequence: CACDICALGGNKLIF. The chain has TRDV2 and TRDJ1; 8 positions agree with TRDD3. Assignment of the J gene here rests on matching the DNA to germline, because TCRdb gives none. Germline V CDR1 and CDR2: GEAIGNYY, EKD. The CDR3 covers 15 residues. The V gene end was trimmed by 2 bases and the J gene end by 6 bases; junction bases not matched to a gene: 10.

This clone was counted a few times. A far bigger clonotype differs at one base, so this is likely a read error. Other DNA sequences within the sample encode an identical CDR3. This rearrangement joins TRDV1 to TRDJ1; 12 nucleotides agree with TRDD3. The J gene is not listed in TCRdb, so it was assigned here from a DNA match to germline. This CDR3 spans 19 amino acids. Germline V gene data show CDR1 as TSWWSYY and CDR2 as QGS. Unmatched junction bases numbered 14, after V lost 3 bases and J lost 3 bases. The CDR3 is CALGEITYWGILWPDKLIF. For the CDR3, the DNA is TGTGCTCTTGGGGAGATCACGTACTGGGGGATACTTTGGCCCGATAAACTCATCTTT.

Only a few counts were recorded for this clone. A read error likely explains why the TCRdb protein, taken from a much larger clone, differs from this DNA's translation at residue 10; the protein shown is translated from the DNA. The chain recombines TRDV1 with TRDJ1; 8 bases fit TRDD2. The germline V gene encodes CDR1 TSWWSYY and CDR2 QGS. The CDR3 runs 19 residues. Trimming cost V 4 bases and J 1 base; bases outside gene matches: 17. As DNA, the CDR3 is TGTGCTCTTGGGGTCATCTTCCTACGGGCACGACACCTCACCGATAAACTCATCTTT. It is translated as CALGVIFLRARHLTDKLIF.

This clone turned up a few times. A read error is the likely source, as a far larger clone sits one nucleotide away. Other DNA sequences in this sample translate to the same CDR3. The chain links TRDV2 to TRDJ1, with 8 bases fitting TRDD3. No J gene is reported in TCRdb; it was inferred here by comparing the DNA with germline. Trimming took 1 base from V and 7 from J; bases not matched to a gene: 22. CDR3 length: 19 residues. The germline CDR1 and CDR2 sequences are GEAIGNYY and EKD. CDR3 sequence: CACDTDRVLGASGGGKLIF. The CDR3 nucleotides read TGTGCCTGTGACACTGACCGAGTACTGGGGGCCTCGGGAGGAGGTAAACTCATCTTT.

Regarding this clone: The protein TCRdb gives is from a much larger clone and does not agree with this DNA's translation at residue 13, likely a read error; the protein shown here comes from the DNA. This rearrangement joins TRDV1 to TRDJ1, with TRDD3 matching 12 bases. Assignment of the J gene here rests on matching the DNA to germline, because TCRdb gives none. Germline V lookup: CDR1 TSWWSYY, CDR2 QGS. CDR3 length equals 23 residues. With 0 bases clipped from V and 0 bases from J, the junction kept 20 bases outside the gene matches. This CDR3 reads CALGELEGFLRSHWGIHTDKLIF. The CDR3 region has the DNA TGTGCTCTTGGGGAACTAGAAGGCTTCCTACGTTCACACTGGGGGATACACACCGATAAACTCATCTTT.

Concerning this clone: TCRdb has a much larger clone's protein, which differs at residue 11 from the translation of this DNA, likely because of a read error; what is shown is the protein translated from the DNA. J is TRDJ1 and V is TRDV2; tentatively, D is TRDD3 (5 bases). TCRdb gives no J gene; it was assigned here by matching the DNA to germline. V shed 1 base and J shed 6 bases, with 20 bases lying between them. The CDR3 runs to 16 residues. Germline V gene data show CDR1 as GEAIGNYY and CDR2 as EKD. The CDR3 here is CACDTGLLVMVYKLIF. The CDR3 nucleotides are TGTGCCTGTGACACGGGCTTACTGGTCATGGTATATAAACTCATCTTT.

Details on this clone: The likely explanation is a read error, given a far larger clone one base away. The sample has other DNA sequences that encode this CDR3 too. The chain carries TRDV2 and TRDJ1; 9 bases match TRDD3. Here the J gene was assigned by germline matching of the DNA, as TCRdb has none. CDR1 GEAIGNYY and CDR2 EKD come from the germline V gene. The CDR3 is made up of 20 amino acids. CDR3 in amino acids: CACDTGGLGIRSEKTDKLIF. CDR3 nucleotides: TGTGCCTGCGACACCGGGGGTCTGGGGATACGCTCCGAGAAAACCGATAAACTCATCTTT.

This clone was counted ten times or more. The protein in TCRdb stems from a much larger clone and differs at residue 4 from this DNA's translation, likely a read error; here the protein is translated from the DNA. V and J are TRDV2 and TRDJ1, with 13 bases matching TRDD3. The germline CDR1 and CDR2 sequences are GEAIGNYY and EKD. V was clipped by 5 bases and J by 0 bases; unmatched bases: 8. The CDR3 sequence is 17 residues long. CDR3 coding DNA: TGTGCCTGTGGCTCATTACTGGGGGATACGTACACCGATAAACTCATCTTT. It is translated as CACGSLLGDTYTDKLIF.

In this sample, this clone turned up many times. The mismatch at residue 11 between this DNA's translation and the TCRdb protein of a much larger clone likely reflects a read error; the protein shown is translated from the DNA. The CDR3 protein is CASTWSPYRRGTDKLIF. CDR3 nucleotides: TGTGCCTCTACCTGGTCCCCGTATCGTAGGGGGACCGATAAACTCATCTTT. The chain has TRDV3 and TRDJ1; D is perhaps TRDD3 (5 bases). Deletions cut 4 bases from V and 2 bases from J, with 26 bases between. This CDR3 spans 17 amino acids. Germline V CDR1 and CDR2: TVYSNPD, GDNSRS (reference sequence).